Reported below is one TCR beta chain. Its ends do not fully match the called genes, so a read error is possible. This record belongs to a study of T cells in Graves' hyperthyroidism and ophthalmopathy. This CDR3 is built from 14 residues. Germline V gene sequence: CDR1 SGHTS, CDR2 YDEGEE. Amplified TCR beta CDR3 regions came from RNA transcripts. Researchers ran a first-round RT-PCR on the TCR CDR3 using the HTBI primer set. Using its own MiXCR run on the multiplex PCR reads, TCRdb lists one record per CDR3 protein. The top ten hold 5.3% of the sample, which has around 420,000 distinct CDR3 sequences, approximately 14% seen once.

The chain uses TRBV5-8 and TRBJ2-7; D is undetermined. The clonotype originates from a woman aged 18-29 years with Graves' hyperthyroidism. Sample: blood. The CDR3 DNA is TGTGCCAGCACCTTGGGGATTGGGTCCTACGAGCAGTACTTC. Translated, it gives CASTLGIGSYEQYF.